The rows below give T cell receptor beta chains drawn from one sample of a study of control samples from healthy donors and cancer patients. Clones were read by immunoSEQ multiplex PCR, and TCRdb kept only the in-frame ones, dropping some. The sample consists of 150,000 to 200,000 clones, roughly nine tenths of them appearing once. Material: blood. The receptors were sampled from a man aged 30 to 45 in good health. CDR3s leave out the opening cysteine and the closing phenylalanine or tryptophan. Each record gives: CDR3 protein, D gene, J gene, V gene. The D gene is left open where the match is weak.

ASSGRQGLEQY - TRBJ2-7 TRBV7-3
ASSQSRGSSTVFEQY - TRBJ2-7 TRBV23-1
AWSGMAVNSPLH - TRBJ1-6 TRBV30
ASSLDGAPSGNTIY - TRBJ1-3 TRBV11-2
ASSGRVGGTGSNQPQH - TRBJ1-5 TRBV19
ASSQAPGTHNEQF - TRBJ2-1 TRBV4-3
AWGSRDRDGYT TRBD1 TRBJ1-2 TRBV30
ASSLGASEGDTQY - TRBJ2-3 TRBV28
ASSLGDPPGELF - TRBJ2-2 TRBV7-9
ASSSGQVNTEAF TRBD1 TRBJ1-1 TRBV5-1
ASSPPRGWDNSPLH - TRBJ1-6 TRBV23-1
ATSRGGQGKNEQF TRBD1 TRBJ2-1 TRBV15
ATSEAGTGPNEQF TRBD1 TRBJ2-1 TRBV24-1
ASRFRALNYGYT - TRBJ1-2 TRBV28
ASSYDSGRYNEQF TRBD2 TRBJ2-1 TRBV7-9
ASSNPDRGWDQPQH TRBD1 TRBJ1-5 TRBV19
ASSFGLEEQF - TRBJ2-1 TRBV7-8
ASSLRTGGETRREQF TRBD2 TRBJ2-1 TRBV27
ASSRGGNSPLH - TRBJ1-6 TRBV7-3
ASSQESGGADTEAF - TRBJ1-1 TRBV3-1/TRBV3-2
ASSLEGRLDEQY - TRBJ2-7 TRBV5-4
ASSEGRINEKLF - TRBJ1-4 TRBV6-1
ASSPDRQPQH - TRBJ1-5 TRBV18
SVMTAYEQY - TRBJ2-7 TRBV29-1
ASSLRSGGEQY - TRBJ2-7 TRBV27
SVERAGGYT - TRBJ1-2 TRBV29-1
ASSTGLAADNEQF TRBD2 TRBJ2-1 TRBV9
ASTGEGTSNQPQH - TRBJ1-5 TRBV5-5
ASSFLRGETQY - TRBJ2-5 TRBV27
ASWVQREGRPDTQY TRBD2 TRBJ2-3 TRBV2
ASSKKWGNEQF - TRBJ2-1 TRBV7-2
ASTTGPGELF - TRBJ2-2 TRBV27
ASRGVVSGANVLT TRBD2 TRBJ2-6 TRBV7-3
ASSSTGASNQPQH TRBD1 TRBJ1-5 TRBV6-2/TRBV6-3
AWSEGLTSGGDEQF TRBD2 TRBJ2-1 TRBV30
ASSIRGGAYGYT - TRBJ1-2 TRBV19
ASSQEASGSYEQY TRBD2 TRBJ2-7 TRBV3-1/TRBV3-2
ASSAGAGAF - TRBJ1-1 TRBV25-1
ATGGGGSGNEQF TRBD2 TRBJ2-1 TRBV24-1
ASSFGQTGRSANYGYT - TRBJ1-2 TRBV5-1
ASSFLGDTEAF - TRBJ1-1 TRBV27
ASSLSGGLSYEQY TRBD2 TRBJ2-7 TRBV10-2
ASSLGGGHSSYEQY - TRBJ2-7 TRBV7-9
ASSYSTGTEAF - TRBJ1-1 TRBV6-5
ASSWQGGTDTQY - TRBJ2-3 TRBV19
ASSYSRTSMTYEQY - TRBJ2-7 TRBV6-5
ASSLWSGGGSNQPQH - TRBJ1-5 TRBV28
ARTNYGYT - TRBJ1-2 TRBV19
ASSSLTSSGTEAF - TRBJ1-1 TRBV3-1/TRBV3-2
ASSVGAGRGSETQY - TRBJ2-5 TRBV9
ASSLRGRRTEAF - TRBJ1-1 TRBV28
ASTDRAYEQY TRBD1 TRBJ2-7 TRBV12-3/TRBV12-4